The TCR beta chain described here comes from a study of blood T cell repertoires in COVID-19. Background on the study: There were acute and convalescent COVID-19 samples, and they came from the United States, Italy and Spain. PBMCs, B-cell-depleted T cells, or T cells provided the cDNA or gDNA that made up the material.

Germline V CDR1 and CDR2: LNHDA, SQIVND (reference sequence). The length of the CDR3 is 12 residues. The V and J ends lost 7 bases and 4 bases respectively, with 7 bases between them. As processed by the authors: Reference gene primer amplification yielded estimated nucleated cell counts. Here immunoSEQ multiplex PCR was the method, and the copy in TCRdb shows in-frame clones only, minus some. V and J calls and clone size follow that table, whereas D and trimming were derived from the DNA. Of approximately 210,000 clones listed, over 80% are singletons. The rearrangement joins TRBV19 to TRBJ1-4; a weak D match, TRBD1 (5 bases). The sequenced sample was peripheral blood. This TCR came from a woman in her 70s with active or convalescent COVID-19. This CDR3 is CASTGGNEKLFF. Here the CDR3 DNA reads TGTGCCAGTACGGGGGGTAATGAAAAACTGTTTTTT.